The 9 T cell receptor beta chains below come from one sample, sequenced in a study of graft-versus-host responses after intestinal transplantation. The antigens of these receptors remain unknown. Using immunoSEQ multiplex PCR, the repertoire was profiled, and TCRdb retains in-frame clones only, with some absent. The sample has about 70,000 clones, about 94% seen once. The sequencing here drew on unstimulated CD8+ T cells sorted from spleen or lymph node cells, taken before intestinal transplant. These receptors came from a human donor who received an intestinal transplant.

The gene calls are TRBV7-3 and TRBJ1-4, with TRBD1 matching over 7 bases. Looked up from germline, CDR1 is SGHTA and CDR2 is FQGTGA. After removal of 2 bases from V and 7 bases from J, the junction contained 1 base not matched to a gene. The CDR3 runs to 13 residues. For the CDR3, the DNA is TGTGCCAGCAGCTTATCAGGGGGTGAAAAACTGTTTTTT. It codes for CASSLSGGEKLFF.

This chain connects TRBV5-6 to TRBJ2-3; D gene ambiguous. Trimming left V 4 bases short and J 3 bases short, with 15 bases between. This CDR3 contains 15 residues. Germline V gives CDR1 SGHDT, CDR2 YYEEEE. CDR3 coding DNA: TGTGCCAGCAGCCCCGCCGTTGGGTGGACAGATACGCAGTATTTT. It yields the protein CASSPAVGWTDTQYF.

The gene calls are TRBV7-9 and TRBJ1-4; 8 bases fit TRBD1. Per germline, CDR1 SEHNR and CDR2 FQNEAQ (reference sequence). J gave up 4 bases and V 6 bases, and 19 bases lay outside the gene matches. CDR3 size: 19 residues. The CDR3 reads CASSMTRTGSEVGNEKLFF. The CDR3 coding sequence is TGTGCCAGCAGTATGACGAGGACAGGGTCGGAAGTAGGTAATGAAAAACTGTTTTTT.

A single count supports this clone. The chain is built from TRBV23-1 and TRBJ1-2, with TRBD1 matching 7 bases. TRBV23-1 is designated an ORF whose function remains uncertain. CDR3 length equals 19 residues. Unmatched junction bases numbered 15, after V lost 0 bases and J lost 2 bases. The CDR3 nucleotides are TGCGCCAGCAGTCAATCCGACCGACCGAAACAGGGGCGAAACTATGGCTACACCTTC. This codes for CASSQSDRPKQGRNYGYTF.

The rearrangement joins TRBV27 to TRBJ2-7; no reliable D call. Germline values: CDR1 MNHEY, CDR2 SMNVEV (reference sequence). The CDR3 consists of 14 residues. V lost 1 base, J lost 0 bases, and 7 bases lay in between. The CDR3 coding sequence is TGTGCCAGCAGTTTATGGCAGTTCTCCTACGAGCAGTACTTC. Translation: CASSLWQFSYEQYF.

The gene calls are TRBV5-4 and TRBJ1-1; the match to TRBD1 covers 10 bases. Germline CDR1 is SGHNT and CDR2 is YYREEE (reference sequence). The CDR3 has 13 residues. The J segment lost 4 bases and the V segment lost 5 bases, leaving 2 bases of the junction unmatched. The DNA for the CDR3 is TGTGCCAGCAGGCGGACAGGGGGCACTGAAGCTTTCTTT. Residues: CASRRTGGTEAFF.

This clone has just one count. The rearrangement links TRBV30 to TRBJ1-2; tentative D call: TRBD1 (6 bases). Trimming took off 0 bases at V and 1 base at J, with 12 bases between the two ends. This CDR3 is 15 amino acids long. The germline gives CDR1 GTSNPN, CDR2 SVGIG (reference sequence). The CDR3 spells CAWSVLAGDNYGYTF. The CDR3 coding sequence is TGTGCCTGGAGTGTTTTGGCAGGGGATAACTATGGCTACACCTTC.

The rearrangement joins TRBV2 to TRBJ2-3; 12 bases agree with TRBD2. With V trimmed by 2 bases and J by 7 bases, 13 bases remained unmatched. From germline, CDR1 is SNHLY and CDR2 FYNNEI. The CDR3 contains 18 residues. The CDR3 loop is CASSESRLLAGGPNTQYF. CDR3 nucleotide sequence: TGTGCCAGCAGTGAATCACGTTTGCTAGCGGGAGGGCCCAATACGCAGTATTTT.

This chain links TRBV5-1 with TRBJ2-3; D may correspond to TRBD1 or TRBD2 (6 bases each). CDR3 length equals 17 residues. CDR1 and CDR2 (germline): SGHRS, YFSETQ. V shed 3 bases and J shed 6 bases, with 23 bases lying between them. For the CDR3, the DNA is TGCGCCAGCAGCTCGCCGTTGAGACAGGAGGGCCGGGATACGCAGTATTTT. Translating gives CASSSPLRQEGRDTQYF.